This is a list of T cell receptor beta chains from one sample in a study of beta chain features in type 1 diabetes. Libraries were prepared by immunoSEQ multiplex PCR; TCRdb keeps only in-frame clonotypes and omits some of them. The sample contains 500,000 to 800,000 clones, around an eighth of which appear only once. Material for sequencing was naive CD4+ T cells from blood. The receptors shown here come from a man aged 30 to 39 with type 1 diabetes. The CDR3 runs from the conserved cysteine through the conserved F or W. Fields, in order: J gene, V gene, D gene, clone size, CDR3 protein, CDR3 DNA. A D gene is named only where the DNA matches it firmly. The size field is filled for only some rows; it gives once, few, many or a size class.

TRBJ2-1	TRBV15	NA	few	CATSRDQANEQFF	TGTGCCACCAGCAGAGATCAAGCAAATGAGCAGTTCTTC
TRBJ1-1	TRBV2	NA	NA	CASPRDTEAFF	TGTGCCTCCCCGAGGGACACTGAAGCTTTCTTT
TRBJ1-6	TRBV6-6	NA	few	CASSYDGQNSPLHF	TGTGCCAGCAGTTACGATGGACAGAATTCACCCCTCCACTTT
TRBJ1-6	TRBV13	NA	NA	CASSYRVGNSPLHF	TGTGCCAGCAGCTACAGGGTAGGCAATTCACCCCTCCACTTT
TRBJ2-1	TRBV27	TRBD1	few	CASSLRTGEVNEQFF	TGTGCCAGCAGTTTAAGGACAGGGGAGGTAAATGAGCAGTTCTTC
TRBJ1-2	TRBV9	NA	NA	CASSVELEGYTF	TGTGCCAGCAGCGTAGAACTTGAAGGCTACACCTTC
TRBJ1-5	TRBV30	NA	NA	CAWSVAGGSNQPQHF	TGTGCCTGGAGTGTTGCGGGGGGGAGCAATCAGCCCCAGCATTTT
TRBJ2-5	TRBV7-9	TRBD1	NA	CASSRLGQGNQETQYF	TGCGCCAGCAGCCGTCTGGGACAGGGGAACCAAGAGACCCAGTACTTC
TRBJ1-1	TRBV29-1	NA	NA	CSVEQAMNTEAFF	TGCAGCGTTGAGCAGGCTATGAACACTGAAGCTTTCTTT
TRBJ1-5	TRBV2	TRBD1	few	CASSGGGGRNQPQHF	TGTGCCAGCAGTGGCGGAGGGGGCAGAAATCAGCCCCAGCATTTT
TRBJ1-2	TRBV18	TRBD1	few	CASSLDRNYGYTF	TGTGCCAGCTCTCTGGACAGGAACTATGGCTACACCTTC
TRBJ2-1	TRBV5-1	NA	few	CASSLRQLNEQFF	TGCGCCAGCAGCCTCAGACAGCTCAATGAGCAGTTCTTC
TRBJ1-6	TRBV2	NA	NA	CASSFTESSYNSPLHF	TGTGCCAGCAGCTTCACCGAGAGCTCCTATAATTCACCCCTCCACTTT
TRBJ2-3	TRBV27	NA	few	CASRETDTQYF	TGTGCCAGCAGGGAGACAGATACGCAGTATTTT
TRBJ2-1	TRBV9	NA	few	CASSVGGGQSYNEQFF	TGTGCCAGCAGCGTCGGTGGGGGCCAATCCTACAATGAGCAGTTCTTC
TRBJ2-2	TRBV29-1	NA	few	CSVQTGLNTGELFF	TGCAGCGTCCAGACGGGGCTAAACACCGGGGAGCTGTTTTTT
TRBJ2-3	TRBV10-3	TRBD2	many	CASTAGGTDTQYF	TGTGCCTCCACGGCGGGGGGCACAGATACGCAGTATTTT
TRBJ2-3	TRBV5-1	NA	NA	CASSQVVDTDTQYF	TGCGCCAGCAGCCAGGTGGTGGACACAGATACGCAGTATTTT
TRBJ2-3	TRBV11-2	TRBD1	NA	CASSSRTGQDTQYF	TGTGCCAGCAGCTCAAGGACAGGGCAAGATACGCAGTATTTT
TRBJ1-6	TRBV9	TRBD1	NA	CASSVAGGNSPLHF	TGTGCCAGCAGCGTAGCAGGGGGCAATTCACCCCTCCACTTT
TRBJ2-3	TRBV27	NA	few	CASRLRRGSTDTQYF	TGTGCCAGCAGACTACGACGGGGTAGCACAGATACGCAGTATTTT
TRBJ1-1	TRBV9	NA	few	CASSVKDSHTEAFF	TGTGCCAGCAGCGTGAAGGACAGTCACACTGAAGCTTTCTTT
TRBJ2-1	TRBV10-2	TRBD1	few	CASRAGGGDEQFF	TGCGCCAGCAGGGCAGGGGGCGGGGATGAGCAGTTCTTC
TRBJ2-7	TRBV29-1	TRBD1	NA	CSASGTVSYEQYF	TGCAGCGCCTCTGGGACAGTTTCCTACGAGCAGTACTTC
TRBJ2-7	TRBV4-2	TRBD1	NA	CASSSYRGEQYF	TGTGCCAGCAGCTCCTACAGGGGTGAGCAGTACTTC
TRBJ1-1	TRBV4-2	NA	few	CASSLGDLNTEAFF	TGTGCCAGCAGCCTCGGGGACTTAAACACTGAAGCTTTCTTT
TRBJ1-2	TRBV9	NA	NA	CASSDPRVYGYTF	TGTGCCAGCAGCGATCCACGAGTCTATGGCTACACCTTC
TRBJ2-1	TRBV2	NA	NA	CASSELTSSNEQFF	TGTGCCAGCAGTGAATTGACGAGTTCCAATGAGCAGTTCTTC
TRBJ2-4	TRBV2	NA	many	CASRVDIQYF	TGTGCCAGCAGGGTGGACATTCAGTACTTC
TRBJ1-4	TRBV7-9	NA	few	CASSRSTEKLFF	TGTGCCAGCAGCCGGAGTACGGAAAAACTGTTTTTT
TRBJ1-5	TRBV7-9	NA	NA	CASSLLQGKRSQPQHF	TGTGCCAGCAGCCTACTCCAGGGGAAGAGGAGTCAGCCCCAGCATTTT
TRBJ2-2	TRBV4-3	NA	few	CASSQDLGTGELFF	TGCGCCAGCAGCCAAGATCTGGGGACCGGGGAGCTGTTTTTT
TRBJ2-7	TRBV28	NA	NA	CASSLLGPGEQYF	TGTGCCAGCAGTTTGCTGGGGCCGGGTGAGCAGTACTTC
TRBJ2-7	TRBV27	NA	few	CASRSLHRDWSYEQYF	TGTGCCAGCAGATCTCTCCACAGGGATTGGTCCTACGAGCAGTACTTC
TRBJ1-2	TRBV7-9	NA	NA	CASSWVDYGYTF	TGTGCCAGCAGCTGGGTCGACTATGGCTACACCTTC
TRBJ1-5	TRBV7-2	NA	NA	CASSLFNQGNQPQHF	TGTGCCAGCAGCTTATTTAACCAGGGCAATCAGCCCCAGCATTTT
TRBJ2-3	TRBV6-1	NA	NA	CASSEASGTDTQYF	TGTGCCAGCAGTGAAGCTTCGGGCACAGATACGCAGTATTTT
TRBJ2-2	TRBV9	NA	NA	CASSVRATTGELFF	TGTGCCAGCAGCGTCCGGGCCACCACCGGGGAGCTGTTTTTT
TRBJ2-3	TRBV5-1	NA	few	CASSFPSTDTQYF	TGCGCCAGCAGCTTCCCTAGCACAGATACGCAGTATTTT
TRBJ2-2	TRBV27	NA	few	CASSLRGGTGELFF	TGTGCCAGCAGTTTACGGGGAGGCACCGGGGAGCTGTTTTTT
TRBJ2-7	TRBV9	NA	NA	CASSPRTAFYEQYF	TGTGCCAGCAGCCCCCGGACAGCGTTCTACGAGCAGTACTTC
TRBJ1-2	TRBV2	NA	NA	CASSQAIYGYTF	TGTGCCAGCAGTCAGGCTATCTATGGCTACACCTTC
TRBJ2-5	TRBV6-1	NA	few	CASSEEGGHWETQYF	TGTGCCAGCAGTGAAGAGGGGGGGCATTGGGAGACCCAGTACTTC
TRBJ2-2	TRBV19	TRBD1	NA	CASSRTGRTGELFF	TGTGCCAGTAGTAGGACAGGGAGAACCGGGGAGCTGTTTTTT
TRBJ2-1	TRBV9	NA	few	CASSSAPSRSGDNEQFF	TGTGCCAGCAGCTCTGCACCTTCCCGATCGGGGGACAATGAGCAGTTCTTC
TRBJ1-6	TRBV30	NA	few	CAWSSGGRLPLHF	TGTGCCTGGAGTTCGGGGGGGCGCTTACCCCTCCACTTT
TRBJ2-7	TRBV28	NA	many	CASSLLRNEQYF	TGTGCCAGCAGTTTACTTAGGAACGAGCAGTACTTC
TRBJ1-1	TRBV5-1	TRBD1	NA	CASSIMPGQGNTEAFF	TGCGCCAGCAGCATCATGCCGGGACAGGGGAACACTGAAGCTTTCTTT
TRBJ1-3	TRBV7-2	TRBD1	few	CASSPDRGLGNTIYF	TGTGCCAGCAGCCCAGACAGGGGGCTTGGAAACACCATATATTTT
TRBJ2-7	TRBV29-1	TRBD1	few	CSVTGGAWPYEQYF	TGCAGCGTAACAGGGGGCGCCTGGCCCTACGAGCAGTACTTC
TRBJ2-3	TRBV18	TRBD1	NA	CASSPPEGAGDTQYF	TGTGCCAGCTCACCTCCCGAGGGGGCAGGAGATACGCAGTATTTT